This paragraph reports one T cell receptor (beta chain). What it binds is unknown. The sequencing template was cDNA reverse transcribed from extracted RNA. Method: immunoSEQ multiplex PCR; TCRdb's copy keeps in-frame clones and lacks some. The sample has 200,000 to 250,000 clones, over 60% seen once. This sample is drawn from a study of CD8+ T cells in alopecia areata. On the study more broadly: A 6-month period off drug followed tofacitinib, which lasted 6 to 18 months. General study results and limits: Significant decreases in scalp clonality and expanded CD8+ clones followed tofacitinib treatment. In scalp and blood, many expanded lesional clones persisted during tofacitinib.

CDR1 is LGHNA, CDR2 YNFKEQ, per germline. This CDR3 is 13 amino acids long. Deletions cut 3 bases from V and 7 bases from J, with 9 bases between. The treatment was: oral pan-JAK inhibitor, 5-10 mg twice daily. Lesional scalp punch biopsies and peripheral blood came from alopecia areata patients. The chain uses TRBV4-2 and TRBJ1-4, with D hard to call. This receptor was identified in a human donor with alopecia areata. Material: CD4+ T cells sorted from blood, obtained at week 4, from a patient treated with tofacitinib. CDR3 DNA sequence: TGTGCCAGCAGCCATAATGGTGGTGAAAAACTGTTTTTT. It is translated as CASSHNGGEKLFF.